Below, 11 T cell receptor beta chains from the same sample are listed, as sequenced in a study of blood T cell repertoires in COVID-19. TCRdb's copy holds only in-frame clones and misses some; the assay was immunoSEQ multiplex PCR. Of approximately 200,000 clones in the sample, 75% to 90% were seen once. The specimen was PBMCs or T cells enriched from blood (not recorded which). The receptors stem from a woman in her twenties or thirties who had been exposed to COVID-19.

This chain uses TRBV10-2 with TRBJ1-2, with D possibly matching TRBD1 (6 bases). The CDR3 has 17 residues. CDR1 WSHSY and CDR2 SAAADI come from the germline V gene. V was clipped by 1 base and J by 4 bases, with 19 bases between them. CDR3: CASSEWAGEIAGYGYTF. The CDR3 bases are TGCGCCAGCAGTGAGTGGGCAGGGGAAATCGCCGGCTATGGCTACACCTTC.

CDR3 DNA sequence: TGCGCCAGCAGCTTGGTAGGGGGACAGTCGAATTCACCCCTCCACTTT. It specifies CASSLVGGQSNSPLHF. J is TRBJ1-6 and V is TRBV5-1; 7 bases fit TRBD1. This CDR3 has 16 residues. Trimming removed 0 bases from V and 7 bases from J; junction bases left unmatched: 7. CDR1 and CDR2 (germline): SGHRS, YFSETQ.

In its sample, this clone was seen a few times. The V and J genes are TRBV27 and TRBJ1-6; D gene unclear. Germline loops: CDR1 MNHEY, CDR2 SMNVEV (reference sequence). The CDR3 spans 16 residues. V lost 6 bases and J 0 bases, leaving 12 bases between the germline ends. The CDR3 coding sequence is TGTGCCAGCAGCCTCGACGGGAGCTCCTATAATTCACCCCTCCACTTT. This gives the protein CASSLDGSSYNSPLHF.

CDR3 sequence: CASSGPMTGLTEAFF. The CDR3 nucleotides are TGTGCCAGCAGTGGCCCCATGACAGGGCTCACTGAAGCTTTCTTT. The J gene is TRBJ1-1, the V gene TRBV2, with TRBD1 identical over 7 bases. The germline CDR1 and CDR2 sequences are SNHLY and FYNNEI. Unmatched junction bases numbered 9, after V lost 4 bases and J lost 4 bases. The CDR3 is made up of 15 amino acids.

The chain recombines TRBV7-9 with TRBJ2-7, with TRBD2 as a possible D gene (5 bases). Germline values: CDR1 SEHNR, CDR2 FQNEAQ (reference sequence). V lost 5 bases and J 6 bases, leaving 14 bases between the germline ends. This CDR3 is 13 amino acids long. CDR3 sequence reads: CASSHPRGSEQYF. As DNA, the CDR3 is TGTGCCAGCAGCCACCCCCGGGGTAGCGAGCAGTACTTC.

The genes are TRBV27 and TRBJ2-5; no clear D gene. Trimming shortened V by 8 bases and J by 5 bases, and 12 bases separated the two germline ends. The germline gives CDR1 MNHEY, CDR2 SMNVEV (reference sequence). The CDR3 runs to 12 residues. CDR3 loop: CASSVSGETQYF. CDR3 sequence (DNA): TGTGCCAGCTCGGTTTCCGGGGAGACCCAGTACTTC.

The chain joins TRBV28 to TRBJ1-2, with 10 bases lining up with TRBD1. This CDR3 contains 16 residues. V shed 9 bases and J 8 bases; nucleotides not matched to a gene: 18. The germline V gene has CDR1 MDHEN and CDR2 SYDVKM. The CDR3 reads CASLELRTGGVEGYTF. The CDR3 nucleotides are TGTGCCAGTTTGGAACTTAGGACAGGGGGAGTAGAGGGCTACACCTTC.

This chain connects TRBV2 to TRBJ1-5, with TRBD1 identical over 7 bases. Germline V lookup: CDR1 SNHLY, CDR2 FYNNEI. This CDR3 comprises 15 residues. V shed 5 bases, J shed 0 bases, and the junction held 4 bases outside the gene matches. CDR3 in amino acids: CASSRQGLSNQPQHF. CDR3 bases: TGTGCCAGCAGTCGACAGGGTCTTAGCAATCAGCCCCAGCATTTT.

The chain is built from TRBV9 and TRBJ2-1, with D tentatively TRBD1 (6 bases). Trimming cost V 0 bases and J 1 base, with 8 bases left between them. Germline loops: CDR1 SGDLS, CDR2 YYNGEE. The CDR3 totals 15 residues. The CDR3 bases are TGTGCCAGCAGCGTAGACAGGGCGTCCTACAATGAGCAGTTCTTC. Amino acids: CASSVDRASYNEQFF.

This clone was recorded a few times. The rearrangement joins TRBV3-1 (or the pseudogene TRBV3-2) to TRBJ1-1; D gene ambiguous. The CDR3 contains 16 residues. Trimming removed 4 bases at V and 6 bases at J, with 21 bases between. Germline V CDR1 and CDR2: LGHDT, YNNKEL (reference sequence). The CDR3 DNA follows: TGTGCCAGCAGCCGCCAGGCGATTGGGTTTTTTCCTGAAGCTTTCTTT. This encodes CASSRQAIGFFPEAFF.

The gene calls are TRBV6-6 and TRBJ1-5; D unresolved. The CDR3 loop spans 14 amino acids. The germline V gene has CDR1 MNHNY and CDR2 SVGAGI (reference sequence). V gave up 7 bases and J gave up 6 bases, with 16 bases separating them. CDR3 in amino acids: CASIYSHSGQPQHF. CDR3 DNA: TGTGCCAGCATCTACTCGCACTCGGGTCAGCCCCAGCATTTT.